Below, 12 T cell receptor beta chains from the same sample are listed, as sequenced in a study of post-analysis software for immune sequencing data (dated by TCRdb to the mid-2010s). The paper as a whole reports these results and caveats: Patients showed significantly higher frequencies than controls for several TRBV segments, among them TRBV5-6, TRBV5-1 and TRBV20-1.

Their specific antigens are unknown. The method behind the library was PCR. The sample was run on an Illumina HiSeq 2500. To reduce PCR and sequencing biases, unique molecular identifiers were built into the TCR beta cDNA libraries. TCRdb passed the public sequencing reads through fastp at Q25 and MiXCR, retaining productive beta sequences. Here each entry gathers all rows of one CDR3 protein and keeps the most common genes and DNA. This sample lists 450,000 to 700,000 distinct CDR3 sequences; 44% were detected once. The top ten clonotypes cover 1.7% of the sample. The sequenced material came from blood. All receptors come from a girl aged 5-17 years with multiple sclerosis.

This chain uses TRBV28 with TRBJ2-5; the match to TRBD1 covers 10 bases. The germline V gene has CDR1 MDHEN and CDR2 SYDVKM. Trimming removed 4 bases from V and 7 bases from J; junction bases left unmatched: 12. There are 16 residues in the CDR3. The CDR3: CASSSQTGGEGRTQYF. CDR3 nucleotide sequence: TGTGCCAGCAGTTCCCAGACAGGGGGCGAGGGAAGGACCCAGTACTTC. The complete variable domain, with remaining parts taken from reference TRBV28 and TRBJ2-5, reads DVKVTQSSRYLVKRTGEKVFLECVQDMDHENMFWYRQDPGLGLRLIYFSYDVKMKEKGDIPEGYSVSREKKERFSLILESASTNQTSMYLCASSSQTGGEGRTQYFGPGTRLLVL.

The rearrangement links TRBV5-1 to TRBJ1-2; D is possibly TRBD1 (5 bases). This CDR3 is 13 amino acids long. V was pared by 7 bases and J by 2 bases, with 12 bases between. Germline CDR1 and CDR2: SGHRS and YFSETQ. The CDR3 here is CASVAGGNYGYTF. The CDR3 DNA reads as TGCGCCAGCGTGGCGGGGGGAAACTATGGCTACACCTTC.

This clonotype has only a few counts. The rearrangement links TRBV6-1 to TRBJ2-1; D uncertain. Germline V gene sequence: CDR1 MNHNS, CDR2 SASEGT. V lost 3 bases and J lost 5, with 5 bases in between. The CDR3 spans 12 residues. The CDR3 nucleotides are TGTGCCAGCAGTGAGTGGGACAATGAGCAGTTCTTC. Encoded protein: CASSEWDNEQFF.

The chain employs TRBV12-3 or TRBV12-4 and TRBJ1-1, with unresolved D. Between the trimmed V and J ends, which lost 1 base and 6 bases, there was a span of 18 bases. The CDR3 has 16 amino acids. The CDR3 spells CASSLGGQRFRAEAFF. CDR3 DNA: TGTGCCAGCAGTTTAGGGGGTCAGCGCTTTAGGGCTGAAGCTTTCTTT.

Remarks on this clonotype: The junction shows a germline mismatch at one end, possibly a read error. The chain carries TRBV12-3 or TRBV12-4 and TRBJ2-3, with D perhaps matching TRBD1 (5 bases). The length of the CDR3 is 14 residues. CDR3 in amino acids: CASSPQGLTDAQYF. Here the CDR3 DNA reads TGTGCCAGCAGTCCCCAGGGTCTCACAGATGCGCAGTATTTT.

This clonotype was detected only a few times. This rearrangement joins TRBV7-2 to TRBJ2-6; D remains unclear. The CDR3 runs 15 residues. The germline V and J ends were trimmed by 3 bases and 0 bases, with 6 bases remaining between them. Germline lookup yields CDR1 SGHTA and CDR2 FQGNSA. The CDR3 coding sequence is TGTGCCAGCAGCTTCAGCCACTCTGGGGCCAACGTCCTGACTTTC. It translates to CASSFSHSGANVLTF.

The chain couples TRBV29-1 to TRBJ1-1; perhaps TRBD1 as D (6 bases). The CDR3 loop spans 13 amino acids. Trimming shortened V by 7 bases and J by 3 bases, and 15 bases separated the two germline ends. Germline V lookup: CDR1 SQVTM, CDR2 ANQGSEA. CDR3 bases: TGCAGCGCGGATTTCGACAGGTACACTGAAGCTTTCTTT. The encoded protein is CSADFDRYTEAFF.

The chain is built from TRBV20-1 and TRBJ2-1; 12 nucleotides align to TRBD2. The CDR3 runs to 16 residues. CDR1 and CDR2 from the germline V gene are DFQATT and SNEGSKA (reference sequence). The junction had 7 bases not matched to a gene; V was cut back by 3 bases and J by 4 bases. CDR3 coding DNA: TGCAGTGCTAGTCCCCTAGGACTAGCGGGGTACAATGAGCAGTTCTTC. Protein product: CSASPLGLAGYNEQFF.

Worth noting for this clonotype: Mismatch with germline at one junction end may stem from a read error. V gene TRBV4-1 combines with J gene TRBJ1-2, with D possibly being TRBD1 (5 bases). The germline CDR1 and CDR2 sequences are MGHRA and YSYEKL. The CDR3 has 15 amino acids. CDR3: CASSQETVRAYGHTF. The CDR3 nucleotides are TGCGCCAGCAGCCAAGAGACGGTCAGGGCGTATGGCCACACCTTC.

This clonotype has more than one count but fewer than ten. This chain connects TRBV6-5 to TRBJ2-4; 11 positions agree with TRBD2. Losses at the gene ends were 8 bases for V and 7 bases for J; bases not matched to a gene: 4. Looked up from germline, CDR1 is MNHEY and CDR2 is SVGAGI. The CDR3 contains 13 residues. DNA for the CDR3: TGTGCCAGCGGGCGACTAGCGGGGAACATTCAGTACTTC. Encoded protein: CASGRLAGNIQYF.

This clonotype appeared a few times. Here the CDR3 reads CASTRRGSTDTQYF. The CDR3 DNA is TGTGCCAGCACTAGACGGGGGTCCACAGATACGCAGTATTTT. The rearrangement links TRBV7-2 to TRBJ2-3; D possibly corresponds to TRBD2 (6 bases). The CDR3 runs to 14 residues. Trimming took 7 bases from V and 2 from J, leaving 13 bases between them. Germline V CDR1 and CDR2: SGHTA, FQGNSA. The full variable domain, in which reference TRBV7-2 and TRBJ2-3 provide the parts outside the CDR3, is GAGVSQSPSNKVTEKGKDVELRCDPISGHTALYWYRQSLGQGLEFLIYFQGNSAPDKSGLPSDRFSAERTGGSVSTLTIQRTQQEDSAVYLCASTRRGSTDTQYFGPGTRLTVL.

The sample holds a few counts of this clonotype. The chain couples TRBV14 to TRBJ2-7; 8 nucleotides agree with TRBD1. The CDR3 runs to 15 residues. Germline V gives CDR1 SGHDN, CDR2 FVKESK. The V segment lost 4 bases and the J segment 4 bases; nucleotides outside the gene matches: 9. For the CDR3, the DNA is TGTGCCAGCAGCCCCCGGGACAGGCAACCTTACGAGCAGTACTTC. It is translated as CASSPRDRQPYEQYF.